This T cell receptor beta chain was identified during a study of control samples from healthy donors and cancer patients. There are 13 residues in the CDR3. The germline V and J ends were trimmed by 2 bases and 2 bases, with 1 base remaining between them. Germline lookup yields CDR1 SGHTA and CDR2 FQGNSA. Generated by immunoSEQ multiplex PCR, the TCRdb table keeps only in-frame clones and is missing some. The sample holds about 50,000 clones; more than 90% are singletons and the top ten take 0.65% to 0.9%. This chain joins TRBV7-2 and TRBJ2-6; D not certain. The sequencing input was PBMCs. The source is a man younger than 40 with colorectal cancer. The CDR3 sequence is CASSLTGANVLTF. DNA of the CDR3: TGTGCCAGCAGCTTAACTGGGGCCAACGTCCTGACTTTC.